The 4 T cell receptor beta chains reported below all come from one sample, sequenced in a study of shared clonotypes between healthy human individuals. Method: immunoSEQ multiplex PCR; TCRdb's copy keeps in-frame clones and lacks some. This table has roughly 700,000 clones, 74% appearing once. The specimen was memory CD4+ T cells sorted from blood. Indicated subset: CD45RA-negative fraction. The receptors come from a woman younger than 45 in good health.

In DNA, the CDR3 is TGTGCCAGCAGTGAAAAACAGGGGGCGCTTGCTAACTATGGCTACACCTTC. Translating gives CASSEKQGALANYGYTF. The chain employs TRBV6-1 and TRBJ1-2; 9 nucleotides line up with TRBD1. The CDR3 length is 17 residues. With 2 bases clipped from V and 0 bases from J, the junction kept 7 bases outside the gene matches. Germline V gene lookup returns CDR1 MNHNS and CDR2 SASEGT.

CDR3 DNA: TGTGCCAGCAGTGGACTAGCGGGAGGTAGCTCCTACGAGCAGTACTTC. The encoded protein is CASSGLAGGSSYEQYF. The chain joins TRBV6-1 to TRBJ2-7; 13 nucleotides line up with TRBD2. V shed 4 bases and J 0 bases; nucleotides not matched to a gene: 3. The CDR3 loop spans 16 amino acids. Germline assignment: CDR1 MNHNS and CDR2 SASEGT.

The CDR3 bases are TGTGCCAGCAGCTTAGTGGACACGTCCTCCGGGGAGCTGTTTTTT. Amino acid sequence: CASSLVDTSSGELFF. The J gene is TRBJ2-2, the V gene TRBV11-2, with a weak D call TRBD1 (5 bases). CDR1 is SGHAT and CDR2 is FQNNGV in the germline V gene. CDR3 length: 15 residues. V lost 1 base and J lost 6, with 12 bases in between.

J is TRBJ2-3 and V is TRBV9; D may match TRBD1 or TRBD2 (5 bases each). Germline CDR1 and CDR2: SGDLS and YYNGEE. The CDR3 length is 17 residues. V lost 0 bases, J lost 1 base, and 15 bases lay in between. This CDR3 reads CASSVGSGRQRTDTQYF. The CDR3 nucleotides read TGTGCCAGCAGCGTAGGGTCGGGGAGACAGCGCACAGATACGCAGTATTTT.